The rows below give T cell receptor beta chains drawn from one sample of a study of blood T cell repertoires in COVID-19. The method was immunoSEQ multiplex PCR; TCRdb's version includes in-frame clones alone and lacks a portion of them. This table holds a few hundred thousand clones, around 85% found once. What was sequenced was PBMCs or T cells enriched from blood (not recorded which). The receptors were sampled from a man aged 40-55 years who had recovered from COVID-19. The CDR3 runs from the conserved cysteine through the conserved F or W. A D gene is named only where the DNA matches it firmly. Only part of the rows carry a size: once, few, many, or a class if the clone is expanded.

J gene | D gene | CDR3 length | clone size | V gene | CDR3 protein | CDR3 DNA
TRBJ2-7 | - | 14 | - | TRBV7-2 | CASSLEVAGRGQYF | TGTGCCAGCAGCTTAGAGGTGGCGGGAAGGGGGCAGTACTTC
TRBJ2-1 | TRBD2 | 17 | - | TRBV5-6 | CASSFFSGLAVNNEQFF | TGTGCCAGCAGCTTTTTCTCGGGACTAGCGGTAAACAATGAGCAGTTCTTC
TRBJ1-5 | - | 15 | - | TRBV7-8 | CASSLPSAGLQPQHF | TGTGCCAGCAGCTTACCCAGTGCAGGTCTCCAGCCCCAGCATTTT
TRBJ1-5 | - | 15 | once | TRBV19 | CASSRGEYSNQPQHF | TGTGCCAGTTCTCGGGGGGAATATAGCAATCAGCCCCAGCATTTT
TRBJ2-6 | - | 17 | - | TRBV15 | CATSRVGQVSGANVLTF | TGTGCCACCAGCAGAGTGGGACAAGTCTCTGGGGCCAACGTCCTGACTTTC
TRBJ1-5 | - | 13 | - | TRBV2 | CASSTGTLQPQHF | TGTGCCAGCAGCACAGGGACACTTCAGCCCCAGCATTTT
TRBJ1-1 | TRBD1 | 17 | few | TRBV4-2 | CASSQDVRDRANTEAFF | TGTGCCAGCAGCCAAGATGTCCGGGACAGGGCGAACACTGAAGCTTTCTTT
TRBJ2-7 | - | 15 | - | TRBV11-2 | CASSLDFGGSYEQYF | TGTGCCAGCAGCTTAGACTTCGGTGGTAGCTACGAGCAGTACTTC
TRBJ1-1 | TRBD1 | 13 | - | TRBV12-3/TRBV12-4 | CASTRDRNTEAFF | TGTGCCAGCACCCGGGACAGGAACACTGAAGCTTTCTTT
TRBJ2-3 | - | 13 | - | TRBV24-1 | CATSEPTVDTQYF | TGTGCCACCAGTGAGCCTACCGTAGATACGCAGTATTTT
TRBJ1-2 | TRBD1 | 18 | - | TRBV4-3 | CASSQDLSPWDSRYGYTF | TGCGCCAGCAGCCAAGATTTGTCCCCTTGGGACAGCCGCTATGGCTACACCTTC
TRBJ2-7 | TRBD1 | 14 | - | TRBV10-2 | CASIFDRGSYEQYF | TGCGCCAGCATTTTCGACAGGGGCTCCTACGAGCAGTACTTC
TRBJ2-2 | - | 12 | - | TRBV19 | CASSHVTGELFF | TGTGCCAGTAGTCACGTGACTGGGGAGCTGTTTTTT
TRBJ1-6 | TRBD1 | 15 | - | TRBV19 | CASSIPTGGDSPLHF | TGTGCCAGTAGTATACCGACAGGGGGTGATTCACCCCTCCACTTT
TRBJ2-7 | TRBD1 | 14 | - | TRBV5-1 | CASSLTGEGYEQYF | TGCGCCAGCAGCTTGACAGGGGAAGGCTACGAGCAGTACTTC
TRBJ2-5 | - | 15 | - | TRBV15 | CATSRVQVLQETQYF | TGTGCCACCAGCAGAGTGCAGGTTCTCCAAGAGACCCAGTACTTC
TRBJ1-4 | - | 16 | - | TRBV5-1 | CASSFNPEGRYEKLFF | TGCGCCAGCAGCTTTAATCCGGAAGGGAGATACGAAAAACTGTTTTTT
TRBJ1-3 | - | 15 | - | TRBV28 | CASTTPGNSGNTIYF | TGTGCCAGCACCACCCCGGGGAATTCTGGAAACACCATATATTTT
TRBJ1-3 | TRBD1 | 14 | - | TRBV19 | CASSLGTGGNTIYF | TGTGCCAGTAGTCTCGGGACAGGTGGAAACACCATATATTTT
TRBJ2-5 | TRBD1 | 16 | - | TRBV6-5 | CASSYPPGTGQETQYF | TGTGCCAGCAGTTACCCCCCCGGGACAGGGCAAGAGACCCAGTACTTC